Following are 13 T cell receptor beta chains from one sample sequenced in a study of brain T cells in children with intractable seizures. The method was immunoSEQ multiplex PCR; TCRdb's version includes in-frame clones alone and lacks a portion of them. The repertoire holds about 64,000 clones, with about 96% as singletons. The sample in question was peripheral blood, obtained at surgery. Receptors originate from a boy under two years old with focal cortical dysplasia and intractable seizures.

The chain couples TRBV19 to TRBJ2-1; the match to TRBD1 covers 8 bases. Per the germline V gene, CDR1 is LNHDA and CDR2 is SQIVND (reference sequence). V lost 5 bases and J lost 6; bases outside the gene matches: 3. This CDR3 has 13 residues. The CDR3 spells CASSWTGPNEQFF. The CDR3 bases are TGTGCCAGTAGTTGGACAGGGCCCAATGAGCAGTTCTTC.

The V call is TRBV19, the J call TRBJ1-1; possibly TRBD1 for D (6 bases). There are 15 residues in the CDR3. V was trimmed by 5 bases and J by 1 base, leaving 14 bases between them. The germline V gene encodes CDR1 LNHDA and CDR2 SQIVND (reference sequence). The CDR3 sequence is CASSETGWGNTEAFF. The CDR3 DNA is TGTGCCAGTAGTGAGACAGGCTGGGGGAACACTGAAGCTTTCTTT.

The J gene is TRBJ2-1, the V gene TRBV7-9, with D possibly TRBD2 on 5 matching bases. The CDR3 runs 15 residues. Per germline, CDR1 SEHNR and CDR2 FQNEAQ (reference sequence). V lost 1 base and J 4 bases, leaving 11 bases between the germline ends. Here the CDR3 DNA reads TGTGCCAGCAGCTTAGGGAGGAAGCCGTACAATGAGCAGTTCTTC. Translating it yields CASSLGRKPYNEQFF.

This sequence joins TRBV7-8 and TRBJ1-1; no clear D. Germline V CDR1 and CDR2: SGHVS, FQNEAQ. Trimming cost V 5 bases and J 0 bases, with 16 bases left between them. CDR3 size: 16 residues. The CDR3 region is CASSRTATKMNTEAFF. The DNA for the CDR3 is TGTGCCAGCAGCCGTACAGCTACTAAAATGAACACTGAAGCTTTCTTT.

The chain combines TRBV5-6 with TRBJ2-3; no firm D call. The V and J ends lost 0 bases and 0 bases respectively, with 2 bases between them. The V gene's germline CDR1 is SGHDT and CDR2 YYEEEE. CDR3 length: 13 residues. This chain's CDR3 is CASSLASTDTQYF. In nucleotides, the CDR3 is TGTGCCAGCAGCTTGGCTAGCACAGATACGCAGTATTTT.

In nucleotides, the CDR3 is TGTGCCAGCAGCATGGGACTAGCGAGCCAAGAGACCCAGTACTTC. Translating it yields CASSMGLASQETQYF. The J gene is TRBJ2-5, the V gene TRBV6-2 or TRBV6-3, with 10 bases that match TRBD2. Per germline, CDR1 MNHEY and CDR2 SVGEGT. This CDR3 has 15 amino acids. V dropped 6 bases and J dropped 1; count of bases not matched to a gene: 5.

The V call is TRBV7-2, the J call TRBJ1-2; 8 positions agree with TRBD1. CDR1 is SGHTA, CDR2 FQGNSA, per germline. The CDR3 length is 14 residues. V dropped 5 bases and J dropped 8; count of bases not matched to a gene: 10. CDR3 protein: CASSDPGQVRGYTF. The DNA of the CDR3 is TGTGCCAGCAGCGACCCGGGACAGGTACGCGGCTACACCTTC.

The rearrangement links TRBV18 to TRBJ2-7, with TRBD2 matching 15 bases. Germline CDR1 and CDR2: KGHSH and LQKENI. The CDR3 loop spans 20 amino acids. Losses at the gene ends were 5 bases for V and 3 bases for J; bases not matched to a gene: 17. This chain's CDR3 is CASSRKGLAGGPNLNYEQYF. CDR3 DNA sequence: TGTGCCAGCTCAAGAAAAGGACTAGCGGGAGGGCCCAACCTAAACTACGAGCAGTACTTC.

The chain links TRBV10-2 to TRBJ1-2; TRBD1 matches at 7 bases. The CDR3 runs to 13 residues. Unmatched junction bases numbered 5, after V lost 4 bases and J lost 6 bases. In germline, CDR1 is WSHSY, CDR2 SAAADI. This CDR3 reads CASSARGGDGYTF. The CDR3, as DNA: TGCGCCAGCAGTGCCAGGGGGGGTGATGGCTACACCTTC.

This sequence joins TRBV15 and TRBJ1-2; D is perhaps TRBD1 (5 bases). This CDR3 is built from 15 residues. Germline CDR1 LNHNV, CDR2 YYDKDF (reference sequence). V lost 0 bases, J lost 4 bases, and 12 bases lay in between. The CDR3 loop is CATSRDMRGVYGYTF. DNA of the CDR3: TGTGCCACCAGCAGAGATATGAGAGGGGTCTATGGCTACACCTTC.

The chain is built from TRBV3-1 (or the pseudogene TRBV3-2) and TRBJ2-5, with D perhaps matching TRBD2 (6 bases). The length of the CDR3 is 18 residues. The germline gives CDR1 LGHDT, CDR2 YNNKEL (reference sequence). V was shortened by 1 base and J by 1 base, with 19 bases between the two germline ends. The CDR3 coding sequence is TGTGCCAGCAGCCAAGTCAGGGAGGCTATACTAGGCCAAGAGACCCAGTACTTC. Protein product: CASSQVREAILGQETQYF.

The gene calls are TRBV6-5 and TRBJ1-6; D possibly corresponds to TRBD1 (5 bases). With 7 bases removed from V and 10 bases from J, the gap between germline ends came to 20 bases. CDR1 and CDR2 (germline): MNHEY, SVGAGI. This CDR3 is built from 15 residues. The DNA for the CDR3 is TGTGCCAGCAAGTCCCGAGGGGTGGGACCATCACCCCTCCACTTT. It encodes CASKSRGVGPSPLHF.

The chain joins TRBV4-2 to TRBJ2-1; 13 nucleotides agree with TRBD2. Germline CDR1 is LGHNA and CDR2 is YNFKEQ. V gave up 4 bases and J gave up 4 bases; unmatched junction bases: 7. The CDR3 is made up of 17 amino acids. Written as DNA, the CDR3 is TGTGCCAGCAGCCCCCGACTAGCGGGAGGCCCTTACAATGAGCAGTTCTTC. Translating gives CASSPRLAGGPYNEQFF.